Detailed here is one TCR beta chain. Its antigen remains unidentified. Within one base of it there is no much larger clone, and no base qualities were kept. V is shortened by 2 bases, J by 2 bases, and the region joining them spans 12 bases. The CDR3 holds 15 amino acids from the cysteine to the phenylalanine. CDR3 DNA is the only sequence kept; it has 45 bases, read in frame from the first base. The germline V gene specifies SGHTA as CDR1 and FQGNSA as CDR2. Synthetic TCR analog templates were spiked into each PCR so that absolute template abundance could be estimated from read counts. The immunoSEQ assay was used to amplify TCRbeta CDR3 regions from genomic DNA with bias-controlled V and J gene primers. Sequencing of rearranged TCRbeta segments was performed at approximately 20X coverage. The authors' pipeline ran thus. Sequencing errors were corrected by clustering, and CDR3s were annotated against IMGT so that V, D and J genes could be assigned. Out-of-frame and stop-codon sequences were excluded, and only productive TCRbeta rearrangements were used in downstream analyses. Clonality was computed as one minus Shannon entropy normalized by the log of the number of unique productive sequences. Fisher's exact test with Benjamini-Hochberg correction, using a cutoff of adjusted p below 0.01, was how clones that differed between time points or between blood and tumor were identified. TCRdb carries this immuneACCESS record with in-frame sequences only. Its versions omit some clonotypes, under half of them owing to an unresolved V gene in the studies checked, with the rest unexplained. V, J and clone size derive from that table, while D and trimming were established from the DNA sequence. Recorded for this sample are about 91,000 clones; over 80% of them occurred a single time. The top ten clonotypes cover about 8.4% of the sample.

This specimen's time point label, per the study, means: peripheral blood 6 weeks after treatment start. A total of under 30 patients with locally advanced or metastatic urothelial carcinoma, treated at Memorial Sloan Kettering on a trial protocol, made up the cohort. Peripheral blood mononuclear cells were collected pretreatment and during treatment, at between 1 and 8 total time points per patient. The Qiagen DNeasy Blood extraction kit was used to purify genomic DNA from total PBMCs and from tumor samples. PBMCs were collected pretreatment and during treatment, and were isolated and stored as previously described. This sample is drawn from a study of PD-L1 blockade in urothelial cancer (dated by TCRdb to the late 2010s). About the study as a whole: Every patient began therapy at some point between 2013 and 2015 and was given atezolizumab 1,200 mg intravenously every 3 weeks. Pretreatment tumor samples and matched peripheral blood, collected serially before and after atezolizumab treatment, underwent TCR sequencing. About 85% of the 29 patients were identified as males with urothelial cancer of bladder origin, and a prior smoking history was reported by 18 of 29 patients. Patients had an ECOG performance status of 0 or 1 and had received between 0 and 3 prior chemotherapy regimens. Blood samples were analyzed at 3 weeks after treatment start (second dose) and at 6 weeks after treatment start. Under ten patients reached durable clinical benefit, while 20 to 25 patients did not. Pretreatment blood TCR-seq was available for about 27 patients, at least one posttreatment blood collection was obtained for about 25 patients, and tumor TCR-seq was available for about 25 patients. Durable clinical benefit meant progression-free survival longer than 6 months, and TCR features were also tested against progression-free and overall survival. A median of about 150,000 T cells and just over 80,000 unique TCRs was obtained from blood samples, and a median clonality of roughly 0.074 was observed. The study, an exploratory multi-omic analysis, examined somatic, immune and clinical correlates of response to PD-L1 blockade with atezolizumab in urothelial cancer. In the same patients who had TCR sequencing, pretreatment tumors also underwent whole exome sequencing and RNA sequencing.

Beyond this particular receptor, the publication reports: Improved progression-free and overall survival was associated with having pretreatment peripheral blood TCR clonality below the median. Because the sample size was small (n ≈ 27) and many of the analyses were exploratory, the results are meant to be hypothesis-generating. Greater expansion of tumor-associated TCR clones in peripheral blood 3 weeks after the start of treatment was observed in patients with durable benefit (n of about 20, p = 0.022).

The sequence came from a man between 65 and 79 years old with urothelial cancer. The rearranged segments are TRBV7-2 and TRBJ1-1; TRBD1 is possibly the D segment (5 matching bases). The specimen comprised PBMCs, sampled around atezolizumab (anti-PD-L1) treatment. The sequenced DNA is TGTGCCAGCAGCTTACGGGGGACCCTAAACACTGAAGCTTTCTTT. It specifies CASSLRGTLNTEAFF.